The present entry profiles one T cell receptor (beta chain) with its context. Its matching antigen is unknown. Generation of bulk TCR libraries relied on previously described methods and listed TCR primers. TCRdb analysed the PCR reads with MiXCR anew, one entry per CDR3 protein. The sample lists about 510,000 distinct CDR3 sequences, 20% to 25% occurring once. This record belongs to a study of molecular identifiers for immune sequencing clone quantification. Study-level information: Four of five RNA aliquots from around 18,000 or 91,000 naive CD8 T cells were sequenced. Findings of the study overall: The sizes of highly expanded clones could be underestimated when identical TCR molecules share a barcode.

CDR1 and CDR2 (germline): PRHDT, FYEKMQ (reference sequence). Between the trimmed V and J ends, which lost 8 bases and 6 bases, there was a span of 14 bases. The CDR3 has 13 amino acids. The chain couples TRBV13 to TRBJ2-1; D perhaps matches TRBD2 (7 bases). The origin of this receptor is a human donor in good health. Some libraries in this study had Jurkat cell RNA spiked in. Sequenced: naive CD8+ T cells from blood, with Jurkat cell RNA spiked in. The subset denotes: FACS-sorted CD8+CD4-CCR7+CD45RA+ naive T cells. The CDR3 DNA reads as TGTGCCAGCGAGGGGGGGGGCCTCAATGAGCAGTTCTTC. This sequence encodes CASEGGGLNEQFF. The full variable domain, its missing parts supplied by reference TRBV13 and TRBJ2-1, is AAGVIQSPRHLIKEKRETATLKCYPIPRHDTVYWYQQGPGQDPQFLISFYEKMQSDKGSIPDRFSAQQFSDYHSELNMSSLELGDSALYFCASEGGGLNEQFFGPGTRLTVL.